This TCR beta chain was identified in a study of blood T cell repertoires in COVID-19. Germline V gives CDR1 MNHEY, CDR2 SVGEGT. CDR3 length: 16 residues. Trimming at V came to 2 bases and at J to 2 bases, leaving 7 bases not matched to a gene. The method was immunoSEQ multiplex PCR; TCRdb's version includes in-frame clones alone and lacks a portion of them. The data contain fewer than 85,000 clones, 88% of them singletons. Material: peripheral blood. This clonotype was sampled from a man in his fifties or sixties with active COVID-19. The rearrangement links TRBV6-2 or TRBV6-3 to TRBJ1-2; 8 bases are a match to TRBD1. The DNA of the CDR3 is TGTGCCAGCAGTTACGAATTGAGGGACAGGAACTATGGCTACACCTTC. Protein: CASSYELRDRNYGYTF.